This TCR beta chain came from a study of cytomegalovirus exposure and HLA in healthy donors. Overall study context: In a later analysis, the approximately 110 validation repertoires were reported to have used the same platform as the 550 to 850 first-cohort repertoires. The study, taken as a whole, reports: Reports indicated that the classifier achieved high specificity and sensitivity in diagnosing cytomegalovirus status. The study listed 150 to 200 cytomegalovirus-associated TCR beta chains. Rare TCR sequences predominated, though certain public TCRs were found in many donors.

Concerning this clone: The antigen is undetermined. The same CDR3 can be traced to other DNA sequences in this sample.

Profiled with immunoSEQ multiplex PCR; TCRdb holds only in-frame clones, not every one. The table has about 160,000 clones, approximately 96% seen once. This CDR3 is built from 13 residues. The V gene lost 0 bases and the J gene lost 3 bases, with 6 bases spanning the gap. Germline V gene sequence: CDR1 SGDLS, CDR2 YYNGEE. The sample taken for sequencing was PBMCs. The chain joins TRBV9 to TRBJ1-2, with D uncertain. This clonotype was sampled from a woman aged 18-29 years in good health and CMV-seronegative. The CDR3 nucleotides read TGTGCCAGCAGCGTAGGGGGAGACTATGGCTACACCTTC. Residues: CASSVGGDYGYTF. The whole variable domain, remainder taken from reference TRBV9 and TRBJ1-2, is DSGVTQTPKHLITATGQRVTLRCSPRSGDLSVYWYQQSLDQGLQFLIQYYNGEERAKGNILERFSAQQFPDLHSELNLSSLELGDSALYFCASSVGGDYGYTFGSGTRLTVV.